This T cell receptor (beta chain) originates from a study of blood T cell repertoires in COVID-19. Study-wide context: Some COVID-19 samples were acute and others convalescent; all came from the United States, Italy and Spain. PBMCs, B-cell-depleted T cells, or T cells provided the cDNA or gDNA that made up the material.

In the study's own analysis: Reference gene primer amplification gave nucleated cell count estimates. TCRdb's copy holds only in-frame clones and misses some; the assay was immunoSEQ multiplex PCR. V, J and clone size are taken as reported in that table, and D and trimming were inferred from the DNA itself. The sample includes around 11,000 clones, around 85% of them seen just once. The germline CDR1 and CDR2 sequences are MNHEY and SVGEGT. The CDR3 runs to 16 residues. The V and J ends lost 2 bases and 0 bases respectively, with 14 bases between them. Material for sequencing was peripheral blood. The receptor comes from a man aged 65 to 79 with active COVID-19. This chain links TRBV6-2 or TRBV6-3 with TRBJ2-7, with D perhaps TRBD1 (5 bases). CDR3: CASSYNLRQSSYEQYF. The CDR3 nucleotides read TGTGCCAGCAGTTACAACCTAAGACAGAGCTCCTACGAGCAGTACTTC.